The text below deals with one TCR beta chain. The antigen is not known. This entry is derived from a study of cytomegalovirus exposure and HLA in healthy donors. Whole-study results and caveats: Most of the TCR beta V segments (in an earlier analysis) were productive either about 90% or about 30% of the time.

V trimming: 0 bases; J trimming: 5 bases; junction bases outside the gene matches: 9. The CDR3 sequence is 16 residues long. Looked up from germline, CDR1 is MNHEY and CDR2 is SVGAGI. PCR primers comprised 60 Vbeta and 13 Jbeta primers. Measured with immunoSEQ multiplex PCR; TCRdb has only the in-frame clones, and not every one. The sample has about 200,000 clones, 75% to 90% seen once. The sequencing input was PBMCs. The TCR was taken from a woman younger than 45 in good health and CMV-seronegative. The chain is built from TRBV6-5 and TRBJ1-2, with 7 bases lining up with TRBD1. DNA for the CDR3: TGTGCCAGCAGTTACTCGTGGACAGGAGAACCATATGGCTACACCTTC. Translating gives CASSYSWTGEPYGYTF.